A selection of T cell receptor beta chains follows, all from one sample in a study of technical replicates of blood from a handful of donors. Sequencing was performed with immunoSEQ multiplex PCR; in TCRdb, only in-frame clones are kept and a portion is missing. The table shows 82,000 or so clones, with 95% to 96% occurring only once. The sequencing input was T cells isolated from PBMCs. All receptors derive from a human donor in good health. CDR3s include the opening cysteine and the closing phenylalanine or tryptophan. The order of the fields is J gene, D gene, clone size, V gene, CDR3 DNA, CDR3 protein. A D gene is named only where the DNA matches it firmly. Expanded clones are given a class, and other clones once, few, many or no size at all.

j_call: TRBJ2-5; d_call: TRBD1; clone_size: -; v_call: TRBV11-1; cdr3_nt: TGTGCCAGCAGCACACCGGACAGGGGGCCGGAGACCCAGTACTTC; cdr3_aa: CASSTPDRGPETQYF
j_call: TRBJ2-7; d_call: -; clone_size: -; v_call: TRBV6-5; cdr3_nt: TGTGCCAGCAGTTACAGTGGGACAAAGGTGACCTACGAGCAGTACTTC; cdr3_aa: CASSYSGTKVTYEQYF
j_call: TRBJ2-3; d_call: TRBD1; clone_size: -; v_call: TRBV7-9; cdr3_nt: TGTGCCAGCAGCTTACTGACAGGGATTACAGATACGCAGTATTTT; cdr3_aa: CASSLLTGITDTQYF
j_call: TRBJ2-5; d_call: TRBD1; clone_size: once; v_call: TRBV5-1; cdr3_nt: TGCGCCAGCAGCTCGGGACAGTCTGGGGAGACCCAGTACTTC; cdr3_aa: CASSSGQSGETQYF
j_call: TRBJ1-1; d_call: TRBD1; clone_size: -; v_call: TRBV5-4; cdr3_nt: TGTGCCAGCCTAGGACAGGGCCGTGTAGCTTTCTTT; cdr3_aa: CASLGQGRVAFF
j_call: TRBJ2-7; d_call: TRBD2; clone_size: -; v_call: TRBV2; cdr3_nt: TGTGCCAGCAGTGCCACTAGCGGGAGGGAATACGAGCAGTACTTC; cdr3_aa: CASSATSGREYEQYF
j_call: TRBJ1-5; d_call: -; clone_size: -; v_call: TRBV28; cdr3_nt: TGTGCCAGCCGGGATGCGAATCAGCCCCAGCATTTT; cdr3_aa: CASRDANQPQHF
j_call: TRBJ2-1; d_call: -; clone_size: -; v_call: TRBV10-3; cdr3_nt: TGTGCCATCAGTAGCGGTTACAATGAGCAGTTCTTC; cdr3_aa: CAISSGYNEQFF
j_call: TRBJ2-2; d_call: TRBD2; clone_size: -; v_call: TRBV19; cdr3_nt: TGTGCCAGTAGTATAGCGGGGGGGTATAACACCGGGGAGCTGTTTTTT; cdr3_aa: CASSIAGGYNTGELFF
j_call: TRBJ2-2; d_call: TRBD2; clone_size: -; v_call: TRBV5-1; cdr3_nt: TGCGCCAGCAGCTTCCTAGCGGGAGACAGGGAGCTGTTTTTT; cdr3_aa: CASSFLAGDRELFF
j_call: TRBJ1-1; d_call: -; clone_size: -; v_call: TRBV5-1; cdr3_nt: TGCGCCAGCGGCAGGAACACTGAAGCTTTCTTT; cdr3_aa: CASGRNTEAFF
j_call: TRBJ2-5; d_call: TRBD1; clone_size: -; v_call: TRBV28; cdr3_nt: TGTGCCAGCAGTTTGGGACAGGCCAACCAAGAGACCCAGTACTTC; cdr3_aa: CASSLGQANQETQYF
j_call: TRBJ1-2; d_call: TRBD1; clone_size: -; v_call: TRBV6-5; cdr3_nt: TGTGCCAGCATCAACAGGGGGTCAGGTGGCTACACCTTC; cdr3_aa: CASINRGSGGYTF
j_call: TRBJ2-7; d_call: -; clone_size: -; v_call: TRBV21-1; cdr3_nt: TGTGCCAGCAGCAAAGGTAGCGTCGTGTACGAGCAGTACTTC; cdr3_aa: CASSKGSVVYEQYF
j_call: TRBJ2-7; d_call: -; clone_size: -; v_call: TRBV5-1; cdr3_nt: TGCGCCAGCAGCTTGGGGGGTCGCGGGACAGACTCCTACGAGCAGTACTTC; cdr3_aa: CASSLGGRGTDSYEQYF
j_call: TRBJ2-3; d_call: TRBD2; clone_size: -; v_call: TRBV5-1; cdr3_nt: TGCGCCAGCAGCTTGGAGAGGCGGGAGACAGATACGCAGTATTTT; cdr3_aa: CASSLERRETDTQYF
j_call: TRBJ1-1; d_call: -; clone_size: -; v_call: TRBV28; cdr3_nt: TGTGCCAGCAGTTTTAGGACACTTAACACTGAAGCTTTCTTT; cdr3_aa: CASSFRTLNTEAFF
j_call: TRBJ2-7; d_call: TRBD1; clone_size: -; v_call: TRBV12-5; cdr3_nt: TGTGCTAGTGGTACCAACAGGGGGCCAAACGAGCAGTACTTC; cdr3_aa: CASGTNRGPNEQYF
j_call: TRBJ2-1; d_call: TRBD2; clone_size: -; v_call: TRBV2; cdr3_nt: TGTGCCAGCACGGGTAATAGCGGGAGAGTGGAGTTCTTC; cdr3_aa: CASTGNSGRVEFF
j_call: TRBJ2-3; d_call: -; clone_size: -; v_call: TRBV19; cdr3_nt: TGTGCCACCCTAAACTTAGAGAACCAGTATTTT; cdr3_aa: CATLNLENQYF
j_call: TRBJ2-7; d_call: TRBD1; clone_size: -; v_call: TRBV5-6; cdr3_nt: TGTGCCAGCAGTCTGGGACAGCCGCTATACGAGCAGTACTTC; cdr3_aa: CASSLGQPLYEQYF
j_call: TRBJ1-1; d_call: -; clone_size: -; v_call: TRBV7-8; cdr3_nt: TGTGCCAGCAGGTGGGGGCAGACTGAAGCTTTCTTT; cdr3_aa: CASRWGQTEAFF